This T cell receptor beta chain was documented in a study of blood T cell repertoires in COVID-19. As handled by the study authors: Amplified reference gene primers provided the basis for estimating nucleated cell counts. Sequencing was performed with immunoSEQ multiplex PCR; in TCRdb, only in-frame clones are kept and a portion is missing. D and trimming were read from the DNA, whereas the V and J calls and clone size are those reported in that table. The sample yields 150,000 to 200,000 clones, roughly 90% seen once. In germline, CDR1 is MNHEY, CDR2 SMNVEV (reference sequence). Trimming took 4 bases from V and 4 from J, leaving 14 bases between them. The CDR3 contains 14 residues.

J is TRBJ2-7 and V is TRBV27, with a weak D call TRBD2 (6 bases). This TCR derives from an older woman with COVID-19, enrolled during active disease. The sequencing sample was made of peripheral blood. The CDR3 here is CASSSRGLLYEQYF. The DNA of the CDR3 is TGTGCCAGCAGTTCTAGGGGACTCCTATACGAGCAGTACTTC.